One sample yielded the 11 T cell receptor beta chains listed below, sequenced in a study of OX40 agonist ivuxolimab in advanced cancers. Assay: immunoSEQ multiplex PCR; the TCRdb copy retains only in-frame clones and omits some. The sample records about 70,000 clones, about nine tenths being singletons. The material sequenced was CD4+ or CD8+ T cells sorted from blood, taken in a trial of the OX40 agonist ivuxolimab. All receptors derive from an adult with an advanced solid tumor such as melanoma, head and neck, liver or kidney cancer.

The chain has TRBV6-6 and TRBJ2-1; 9 positions agree with TRBD1. Germline lookup yields CDR1 MNHNY and CDR2 SVGAGI (reference sequence). The V and J ends lost 2 bases and 9 bases, in that order; junction bases with no gene match: 5. The CDR3 extends over 14 amino acids. The CDR3 region has the DNA TGTGCCAGCAGTTACGGACAGGGGAGGGGTGAGCAGTTCTTC. Translating it yields CASSYGQGRGEQFF.

The CDR3 loop reads CASSLTDMNEQFF. Here the CDR3 DNA reads TGCGCCAGCAGCTTAACCGACATGAATGAGCAGTTCTTC. This chain connects TRBV5-1 to TRBJ2-1, with D unclear. The V gene's germline CDR1 is SGHRS and CDR2 YFSETQ. The V and J ends lost 2 bases and 7 bases respectively, with 10 bases between them. The CDR3 consists of 13 residues.

The chain employs TRBV7-2 and TRBJ2-7; D gene uncertain. This CDR3 is 13 amino acids long. Germline CDR1 is SGHTA and CDR2 is FQGNSA. The V end lost 5 bases, the J end lost 4 bases, and 12 bases lay between the germline ends. The CDR3 is CASSLGPQYEQYF. CDR3 nucleotide sequence: TGTGCCAGCAGCCTCGGACCCCAATACGAGCAGTACTTC.

This clone appeared a few times. The chain joins TRBV2 to TRBJ1-2; 8 nucleotides match TRBD1. The CDR3 is made up of 15 amino acids. The V and J ends lost 10 bases and 4 bases, in that order; junction bases with no gene match: 14. CDR1 is SNHLY and CDR2 is FYNNEI in the germline V gene. The CDR3 sequence: CATYPFRDRPYGYTF. CDR3 coding DNA: TGTGCCACCTACCCATTCCGGGACAGGCCCTATGGCTACACCTTC.

The chain uses TRBV4-3 and TRBJ1-2, with D possibly matching TRBD1 (5 bases). The CDR3 extends over 16 amino acids. Germline V CDR1 and CDR2: LGHNA, YSLEER. With 1 base removed from V and 0 bases from J, the gap between germline ends came to 12 bases. The CDR3 loop is CASSQGQGWTNYGYTF. DNA for the CDR3: TGCGCCAGCAGCCAAGGTCAGGGCTGGACTAACTATGGCTACACCTTC.

V gene TRBV30 combines with J gene TRBJ2-7; tentative D call: TRBD2 (6 bases). The CDR3 sequence is 13 residues long. Germline CDR1 is GTSNPN and CDR2 is SVGIG (reference sequence). V lost 0 bases, J lost 2 bases, and 8 bases lay in between. CDR3 in DNA: TGTGCCTGGAGTGTACTAGCCCCCTACGAGCAGTACTTC. It specifies CAWSVLAPYEQYF.

V and J are TRBV6-1 and TRBJ2-2; 8 bases align to TRBD1. J lost 6 bases, V lost 1 base, and 10 bases had no gene match. From germline, CDR1 is MNHNS and CDR2 SASEGT. The CDR3 has 17 residues. The CDR3 coding sequence is TGTGCCAGCAGTGAAGACTGGACAGGGCTCTACCCCGGGGAGCTGTTTTTT. Encoded protein: CASSEDWTGLYPGELFF.

CDR3 residues: CASSQDRLYNSPLHF. The DNA for the CDR3 is TGTGCCAGCAGCCAGGACAGGCTGTATAATTCACCCCTCCACTTT. The J gene is TRBJ1-6, the V gene TRBV7-2; 7 nucleotides match TRBD1. The CDR3 totals 15 residues. Germline V gene sequence: CDR1 SGHTA, CDR2 FQGNSA. V shed 5 bases and J 4 bases; nucleotides not matched to a gene: 5.

The chain recombines TRBV19 with TRBJ2-5; D is possibly TRBD1 (6 bases). CDR1 is LNHDA, CDR2 SQIVND, per germline (reference sequence). The CDR3 length is 14 residues. V lost 1 base, J lost 7 bases, and 13 bases lay in between. The DNA of the CDR3 is TGTGCCAGTAGTATAGCCCTGGAAGGGGGGACCCAGTACTTC. Translating it yields CASSIALEGGTQYF.

This clone was seen only once. This chain joins TRBV7-8 and TRBJ1-2, with D possibly TRBD1 on 6 matching bases. The CDR3 consists of 12 residues. CDR1 and CDR2 (germline): SGHVS, FQNEAQ. The ends were cut back, 4 bases at V and 7 bases at J, with 10 bases in the middle. Here the CDR3 DNA reads TGTGCCAGCAGCTCACAGGGATTTGGCTACACCTTC. Amino acid sequence: CASSSQGFGYTF.

Details on this clone: Distinct nucleotide sequences in the sample also encode this CDR3. V is TRBV19 and J is TRBJ2-2; D is uncertain. V gave up 0 bases and J gave up 0 bases, with 5 bases separating them. This CDR3 is 15 amino acids long. Looked up from germline, CDR1 is LNHDA and CDR2 is SQIVND (reference sequence). CDR3 loop: CASSIDLANTGELFF. DNA for the CDR3: TGTGCCAGTAGTATAGATCTAGCGAACACCGGGGAGCTGTTTTTT.